This T cell receptor beta chain was recovered during a study of T cell repertoires in cytomegalovirus infection. At the level of the study: Well-studied HLA-B-restricted epitopes and recently identified HLA-C-restricted epitopes of CMV were both used in the study. From public TCR beta signatures came an indication of both CMV infection and matching HLA type.

Study results and caveats: Ex vivo, HLA-C-restricted CMV-specific TCR beta clonotypes prevailed over the rest of the response. The cumulative frequency of public TCR beta families identified carriers of CMV plus the relevant HLA.

Each CDR3 protein gets one entry after TCRdb re-called the reads with MiXCR. The table records 700,000 to 950,000 distinct CDR3 sequences, less than 35% of them present only once. Details on this clonotype: What it binds is unknown.

Source: cultured CD8+ T cells from PBMCs, taken from culture after CMV antigen stimulation. The receptor comes from a human donor in good health (CMV status not recorded). Some clones in this sample may be carry-over from other donors' samples.

CDR3 bases: TGTGCCAGCAGTTACGCGGCAGGGGGTCACTATGGCTACACCTTC. It is translated as CASSYAAGGHYGYTF. The genes are TRBV6-5 and TRBJ1-2; 7 nucleotides align to TRBD1. V lost 2 bases to trimming and J lost 3 bases; unmatched junction nucleotides: 6. The CDR3 contains 15 residues. Germline V gene sequence: CDR1 MNHEY, CDR2 SVGAGI.